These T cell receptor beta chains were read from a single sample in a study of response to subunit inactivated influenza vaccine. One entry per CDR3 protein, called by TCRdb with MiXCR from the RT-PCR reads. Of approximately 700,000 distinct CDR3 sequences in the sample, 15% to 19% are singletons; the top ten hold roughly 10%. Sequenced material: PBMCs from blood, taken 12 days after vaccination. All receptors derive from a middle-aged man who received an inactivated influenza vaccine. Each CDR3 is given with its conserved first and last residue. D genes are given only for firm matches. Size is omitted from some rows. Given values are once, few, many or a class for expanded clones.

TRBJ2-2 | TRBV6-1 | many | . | TGTGCCAGCAGCCGCCTGGGGGCCGGGGAGCTGTTTTTT | CASSRLGAGELFF
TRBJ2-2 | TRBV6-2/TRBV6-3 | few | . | TGTGCCAGCAGTTCACAGGGGAGGACCGGGGAGCTGTTTTTT | CASSSQGRTGELFF
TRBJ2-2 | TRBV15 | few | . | TGTGCCACCAGCAGAGCCGGACAGATTACCGGGGAGCTGTTTTTT | CATSRAGQITGELFF
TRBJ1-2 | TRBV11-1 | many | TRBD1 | TGTGCCAGCAGCTCCAGCAACCCCCGCACCGGGACAGGAACTTATGGCTACACCTTC | CASSSSNPRTGTGTYGYTF
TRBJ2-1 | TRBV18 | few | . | TGTGCCAGCTCACTGGGTTCCGGACCCGGCGGAAGGGAGCAGTTCTTC | CASSLGSGPGGREQFF
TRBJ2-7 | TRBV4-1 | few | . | TGCGCCAGCAGCTCGCAGGTAGGGGACTACGAGCAGTACTTC | CASSSQVGDYEQYF
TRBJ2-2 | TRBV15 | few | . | TGTGCCACCAGCAGAGCTAAGGCAGGTGACACCGGGGAGCTGTTTTTT | CATSRAKAGDTGELFF
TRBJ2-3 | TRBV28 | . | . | TGTGCCACCACAGCCGGGCGGAGCACAGATACGCAGTATTTT | CATTAGRSTDTQYF
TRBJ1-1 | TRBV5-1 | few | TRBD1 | TGCGCCAGCAGCCAAGTCCCGGGACAGGGGGCGCGGACTGAAGCTCTCTTT | CASSQVPGQGARTEALF
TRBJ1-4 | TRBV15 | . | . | TGTGCCACCAGCAGAGCCCCGACTCGGCCTGCAACTAATGAAAAACTGTTTTTT | CATSRAPTRPATNEKLFF
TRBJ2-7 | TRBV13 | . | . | TGTGCCAGCAGCCCCCGAGGGGGGGCTTACGAGCAGTACTTC | CASSPRGGAYEQYF
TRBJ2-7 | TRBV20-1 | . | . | TGCAGTGCTAGCCCAGCGGGCCCATCCTACGAGCAGTACTTC | CSASPAGPSYEQYF
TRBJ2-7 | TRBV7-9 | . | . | TGTGCCAGCGCTGAGGACCCCTACGAGCAGTACTTC | CASAEDPYEQYF
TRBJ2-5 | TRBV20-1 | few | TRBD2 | TGCAGCGCGACTAGCTTTACAGAGACCCAGTACTTC | CSATSFTETQYF
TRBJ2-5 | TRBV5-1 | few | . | TGCGCCAGCAGCTTTCTAGGGCTCAAAGAGACCCAGTACTTC | CASSFLGLKETQYF
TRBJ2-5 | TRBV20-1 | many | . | TGCAGTGCTAGAAGTCTGGAGACCCAGTACTTC | CSARSLETQYF
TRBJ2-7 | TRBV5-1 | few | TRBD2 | TGCGCCAGCAGCTCAGCTAGCGGGGCCAACTACGAGCAGTACTTC | CASSSASGANYEQYF
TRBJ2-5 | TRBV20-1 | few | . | TGCAGTGCTAGCTCGGGACCACTTAAACAAGAGACCCAGTACTTC | CSASSGPLKQETQYF
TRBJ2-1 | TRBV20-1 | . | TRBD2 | TGCAGTGCTGATCCTAGCGGGCACAATGAGCAGTTCTTC | CSADPSGHNEQFF
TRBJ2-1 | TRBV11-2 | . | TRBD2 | TGTGCCAGCAGCTTGGCGGGGGGGCAGTGGGAGCAGTTCTTC | CASSLAGGQWEQFF
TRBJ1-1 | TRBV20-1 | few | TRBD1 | TGCAGTGCTAGAAGAGGCGGGACAGGAGACACTGAAGCTTTCTTT | CSARRGGTGDTEAFF
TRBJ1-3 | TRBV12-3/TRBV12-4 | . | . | TGTGCCAGCAGTTTGGGCCGAAGGATCAAATCTGGAAACACCATATATTTT | CASSLGRRIKSGNTIYF
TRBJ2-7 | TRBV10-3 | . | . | TGTGCCATTGGTGGTGGGTCTAGCGTAGGCTACGAGCAGTACTTC | CAIGGGSSVGYEQYF
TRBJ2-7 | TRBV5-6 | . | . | TGTGCCAGCAGCTTGAAGAAAAGGGGCGAGCAGTACTTC | CASSLKKRGEQYF
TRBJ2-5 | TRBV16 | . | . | TGTGCCAGCAGCCAAGGTAACAGCTTCCAAGAGACCCAGTACTTC | CASSQGNSFQETQYF
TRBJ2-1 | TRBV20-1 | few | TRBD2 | TGCAGTGCTAGAGGGATGCGGGGGGCCACCTACAATGAGCAGTTCTTC | CSARGMRGATYNEQFF
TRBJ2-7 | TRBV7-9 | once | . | TGTGCCACCCAGACAGTACACTACGAGCAGTACTTC | CATQTVHYEQYF
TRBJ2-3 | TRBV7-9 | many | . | TGTGCCAGCAGCCCCCTTGTGGATACGCAGTATTTT | CASSPLVDTQYF
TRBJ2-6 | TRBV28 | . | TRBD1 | TGTGCCAGCAGTTTCCCACAGGGGGGAAGGGCCAACGTCCTGACTTTC | CASSFPQGGRANVLTF
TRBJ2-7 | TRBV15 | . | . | TGTGCCACCAGCAGGCAGGGTTACGAGCAGTACTTC | CATSRQGYEQYF
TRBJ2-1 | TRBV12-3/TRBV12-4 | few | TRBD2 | TGTGCCAGCAGTCCCACGGGGGGGAAATACAATGAGCAGTTCTTC | CASSPTGGKYNEQFF
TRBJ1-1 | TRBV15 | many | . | TGTGCCAAAGAAGGGGGGGGAGTGGGTGAAGCTTTCTTT | CAKEGGGVGEAFF
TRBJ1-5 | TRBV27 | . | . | TGTGCCAGCACGACAAATATTGGACAGCCCCAGCATTTT | CASTTNIGQPQHF
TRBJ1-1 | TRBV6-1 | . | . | TGTGCCAGCAGTGAAGCTGGAGAACGAGCCACTGAAGCTTTCTTT | CASSEAGERATEAFF
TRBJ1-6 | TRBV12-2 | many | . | TGTGCAAGTCGCTTACACCGGGACGTCGATTCACCCCTCCACTTT | CASRLHRDVDSPLHF
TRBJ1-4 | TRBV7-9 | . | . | TGTGCCAGCAGCCCCCAGGAGGTCAGGTTGAAAGAAAAACTGTTTTTT | CASSPQEVRLKEKLFF
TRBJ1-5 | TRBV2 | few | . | TGTGCCAGCAGTGAACCCGAACAGCAATATAGCAATCAGCCCCAGCATTTT | CASSEPEQQYSNQPQHF
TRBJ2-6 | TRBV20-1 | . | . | TGCAGTGCCCACGGCGGCGCCTCTGGGGCCAACGTCCTGACTTTC | CSAHGGASGANVLTF
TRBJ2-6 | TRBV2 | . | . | TGTGCCAGCACCTACTCGCAGGGGCGAATGTCTGGGGCCAACGTCCTGACTTTC | CASTYSQGRMSGANVLTF
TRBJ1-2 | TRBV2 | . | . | TGTGCCAGCACCAGGGACCGAGTATATGGCTACACCTTC | CASTRDRVYGYTF
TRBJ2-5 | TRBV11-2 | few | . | TGTGCCAGCAGACGAGGATTGAAAGAGACCCAGTACTTC | CASRRGLKETQYF
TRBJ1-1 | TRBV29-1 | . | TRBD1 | TGCAGCGTTGGACAGGGGTCCACTGAAGCTTTCTTT | CSVGQGSTEAFF
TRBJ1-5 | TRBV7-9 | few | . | TGTGCCAGCAGCTTAAATCCCGGGGAGCCCCAGCATTTT | CASSLNPGEPQHF
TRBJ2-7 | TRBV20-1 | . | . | TGCAGTGCTAGAGTCAGGGGGGCAGGGGAGCAGTACTTC | CSARVRGAGEQYF
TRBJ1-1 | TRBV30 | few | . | TGTGCCTGGAGTGGGGGTCGCAGGGGGAACACTGAAGCTTTCTTT | CAWSGGRRGNTEAFF
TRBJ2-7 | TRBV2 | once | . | TGTGCCATTAGTCTACGGCGGCAGGGCTTCGACGAGCAGTACTTC | CAISLRRQGFDEQYF
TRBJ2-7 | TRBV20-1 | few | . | TGCAGTGCGCAAGCCGGCGCTAACGAGCAGTACTTC | CSAQAGANEQYF
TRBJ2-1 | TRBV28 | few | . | TGTGCCAGCAGGGGGACAAGAGGAAATAATGAGCAGTTCTTC | CASRGTRGNNEQFF
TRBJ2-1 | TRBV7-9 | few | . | TGTGCCAGCAGCTTCGTTAGCCGCGAGCAGTTCTTC | CASSFVSREQFF